The 7 T cell receptor beta chains below were found in one sample sequenced in a study of T cell responses to AZD1222 COVID-19 vaccine. Data came from immunoSEQ multiplex PCR; TCRdb stores just in-frame clones and leaves some out. The sample has about 180,000 clones; about nine tenths are singletons. The sequenced sample was peripheral blood, obtained 28 days after the second AZD1222 dose. Every receptor here comes from an adult who received the AZD1222 COVID-19 vaccine.

This chain uses TRBV5-1 with TRBJ1-4, with D possibly matching TRBD1 (5 bases). V lost 4 bases, J lost 4 bases, and 17 bases lay in between. The germline gives CDR1 SGHRS, CDR2 YFSETQ. The CDR3 length is 16 residues. This chain's CDR3 is CASSPIWDGDNEKLFF. The DNA of the CDR3 is TGCGCCAGCAGCCCCATCTGGGACGGAGATAATGAAAAACTGTTTTTT.

V is TRBV5-1 and J is TRBJ2-3; possible D gene TRBD2, 6 bases. Germline CDR1 SGHRS, CDR2 YFSETQ. The V end was cut by 1 base, the J end by 1 base, with 10 bases between. This CDR3 is 15 amino acids long. The CDR3: CASSLSPGGTDTQYF. Written as DNA, the CDR3 is TGCGCCAGCAGCTTGTCTCCGGGGGGCACAGATACGCAGTATTTT.

The chain joins TRBV10-3 to TRBJ2-5, with 7 nucleotides matching TRBD1. In germline, CDR1 is ENHRY, CDR2 SYGVKD. V gave up 4 bases and J gave up 3 bases; unmatched junction bases: 5. CDR3 length equals 14 residues. The CDR3 nucleotides are TGTGCCATCAGTGGAAGGACAGGTGAAGAGACCCAGTACTTC. Protein sequence: CAISGRTGEETQYF.

V gene TRBV5-1 combines with J gene TRBJ1-1; D is ambiguous. This CDR3 has 16 residues. The germline gives CDR1 SGHRS, CDR2 YFSETQ. V lost 0 bases and J lost 2, with 14 bases in between. CDR3 sequence reads: CASSLGQTNFNTEAFF. The CDR3 nucleotides are TGCGCCAGCAGCTTGGGTCAGACAAATTTTAACACTGAAGCTTTCTTT.

The chain recombines TRBV4-1 with TRBJ1-6; 12 positions match TRBD1. Germline CDR1 reads MGHRA; CDR2 reads YSYEKL. CDR3 size: 18 residues. Trimming took 0 bases from V and 3 from J; bases not matched to a gene: 3. CDR3 DNA sequence: TGCGCCAGCAGCCAAGAGGGGACAGGGGGCGGCTATAATTCACCCCTCCACTTT. It is translated as CASSQEGTGGGYNSPLHF.

This clone has only one observation. The chain uses TRBV7-9 and TRBJ1-6, with 9 nucleotides matching TRBD1. J was trimmed by 4 bases and V by 3 bases; bases with no gene match: 1. Per germline, CDR1 SEHNR and CDR2 FQNEAQ (reference sequence). This CDR3 comprises 15 residues. CDR3 in DNA: TGTGCCAGCAGCTTCGGACAGGGGTATAATTCACCCCTCCACTTT. Its protein product is CASSFGQGYNSPLHF.

This chain connects TRBV6-2 or TRBV6-3 to TRBJ2-7; D is undetermined. Germline V gives CDR1 MNHEY, CDR2 SVGEGT. Trimming cost V 4 bases and J 2 bases, with 18 bases left between them. This CDR3 is 16 amino acids long. The CDR3, as DNA: TGTGCCAGCAGTTCTTACTATGATTTGGGCGCCTACGAGCAGTACTTC. Its translation: CASSSYYDLGAYEQYF.